This T cell receptor (beta chain) was captured by sequencing in a study of cytotoxic CD8 clonotypes in ibrutinib-treated CLL. Study overall: Patients: more than nine relapsed/refractory, some 16 treatment-naive, roughly 18 IGHV unmutated.

The protocol was immunoSEQ multiplex PCR, while the TCRdb copy is restricted to in-frame clones and leaves out a portion. The sample shows about 140,000 clones, approximately 80% of them seen only once. V was cut by 5 bases and J by 2 bases, with 16 bases left in between. Germline V lookup: CDR1 SGHAT, CDR2 FQNNGV. This CDR3 is 17 amino acids long. About 2 micrograms of genomic DNA from cryopreserved PBMCs went into TCR beta libraries. The clonotype comes from a human donor with chronic lymphocytic leukemia. The chain couples TRBV11-2 to TRBJ1-6; D not resolved. Sequenced material: PBMCs, taken after 36 months of ibrutinib treatment. CDR3 protein: CASSLIARVTYNSPLHF. CDR3 nucleotides: TGTGCCAGCAGCCTCATAGCCCGAGTAACCTATAATTCACCCCTCCACTTT.